Below, one T cell receptor (beta chain) is given with its context. Germline CDR1 LNHDA, CDR2 SQIVND (reference sequence). V lost 7 bases, J lost 6 bases, and 6 bases stayed unmatched. This CDR3 contains 15 residues. TCRdb's copy holds only in-frame clones and misses some; the assay was immunoSEQ multiplex PCR. The profile shows a few million clones, around nine tenths of them singletons. The data are from a study of shared clonotypes between healthy human individuals. The sequenced sample was naive CD4+ T cells sorted from blood. Subset defined: CD45RA+ positively selected. V gene TRBV19 combines with J gene TRBJ2-1; 13 bases align to TRBD2. The clonotype comes from a man aged 18 to 30 in good health. Written as DNA, the CDR3 is TGTGCCAGTAACCCCGGACTAGCGGGAGCCAATGAGCAGTTCTTC. This encodes CASNPGLAGANEQFF.